This T cell receptor beta chain is from a study of T-cell memory formation after mild COVID-19. The V and J ends lost 6 bases and 5 bases, in that order; junction bases with no gene match: 7. The CDR3 is 15 amino acids. Germline CDR1 reads SNHLY; CDR2 reads FYNNEI. As regards this clonotype: Its specificity is unknown.

From the 5' RACE reads, TCRdb called clonotypes with MiXCR, one entry per CDR3 protein. Altogether around 320,000 distinct CDR3 sequences are present, approximately 27% being singletons, with the ten largest covering approximately 13%. Overall study results and limits: Contracting CD8+ clones were enriched in EMRA, CD4+ mainly in CM and EM.

The sequenced sample consisted of PBMCs or a T cell subset sorted from them (not recorded which). The receptor was isolated from an adult woman who had mild COVID-19 (a few samples of this study predate the infection). Cell type and time point are not known. This sequence joins TRBV2 and TRBJ2-7, with TRBD2 identical over 13 bases. The DNA of the CDR3 is TGTGCCAGCAGGCTACTAGCGGGAGGGCCTAACGAGCAGTACTTC. Residues: CASRLLAGGPNEQYF. Using reference TRBV2 and TRBJ2-7 for the parts outside the CDR3, the full variable domain is EPEVTQTPSHQVTQMGQEVILRCVPISNHLYFYWYRQILGQKVEFLVSFYNNEISEKSEIFDDQFSVERPDGSNFTLKIRSTKLEDSAMYFCASRLLAGGPNEQYFGPGTRLTVT.